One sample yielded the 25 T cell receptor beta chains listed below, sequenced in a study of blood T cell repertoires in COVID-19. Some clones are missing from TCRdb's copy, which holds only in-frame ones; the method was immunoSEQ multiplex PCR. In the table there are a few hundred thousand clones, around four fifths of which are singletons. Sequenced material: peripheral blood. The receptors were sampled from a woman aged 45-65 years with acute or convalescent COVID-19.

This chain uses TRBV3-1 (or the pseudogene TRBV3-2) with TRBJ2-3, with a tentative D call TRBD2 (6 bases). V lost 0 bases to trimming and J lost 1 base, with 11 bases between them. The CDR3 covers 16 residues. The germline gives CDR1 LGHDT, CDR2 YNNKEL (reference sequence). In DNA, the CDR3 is TGTGCCAGCAGCCAAGAATTGAAGCGGGGCACAGATACGCAGTATTTT. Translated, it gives CASSQELKRGTDTQYF.

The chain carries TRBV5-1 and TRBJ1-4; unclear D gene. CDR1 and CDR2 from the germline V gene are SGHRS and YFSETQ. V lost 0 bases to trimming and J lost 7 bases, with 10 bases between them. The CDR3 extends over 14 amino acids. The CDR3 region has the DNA TGCGCCAGCAGCTTGGTGGACTACACTGAAAAACTGTTTTTT. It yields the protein CASSLVDYTEKLFF.

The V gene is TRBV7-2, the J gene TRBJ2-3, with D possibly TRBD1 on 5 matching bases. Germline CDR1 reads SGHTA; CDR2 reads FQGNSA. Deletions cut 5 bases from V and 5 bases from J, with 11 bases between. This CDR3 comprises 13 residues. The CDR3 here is CASSLQGGDTQYF. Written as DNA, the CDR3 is TGTGCCAGCAGCCTCCAGGGCGGAGATACGCAGTATTTT.

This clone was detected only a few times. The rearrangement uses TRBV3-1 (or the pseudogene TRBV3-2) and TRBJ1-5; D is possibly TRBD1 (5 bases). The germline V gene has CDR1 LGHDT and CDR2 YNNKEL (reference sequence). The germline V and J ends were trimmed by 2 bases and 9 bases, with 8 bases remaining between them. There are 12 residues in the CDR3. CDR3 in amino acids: CASSQQGSPQHF. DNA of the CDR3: TGTGCCAGCAGCCAACAGGGCTCGCCCCAGCATTTT.

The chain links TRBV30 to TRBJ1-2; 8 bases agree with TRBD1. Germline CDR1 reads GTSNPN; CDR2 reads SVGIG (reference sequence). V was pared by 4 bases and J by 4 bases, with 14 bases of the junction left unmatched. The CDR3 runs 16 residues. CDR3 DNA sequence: TGTGCCTGGACTGTGGCAGGGGGCCCCCGGGGCTATGGCTACACCTTC. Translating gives CAWTVAGGPRGYGYTF.

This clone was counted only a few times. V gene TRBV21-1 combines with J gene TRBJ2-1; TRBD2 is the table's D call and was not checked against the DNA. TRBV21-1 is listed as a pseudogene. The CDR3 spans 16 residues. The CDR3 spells CASSNPTSGRLNEQFF. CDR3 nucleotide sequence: TGTGCCAGCAGCAATCCTACTAGCGGGAGGTTAAACGAGCAGTTCTTC.

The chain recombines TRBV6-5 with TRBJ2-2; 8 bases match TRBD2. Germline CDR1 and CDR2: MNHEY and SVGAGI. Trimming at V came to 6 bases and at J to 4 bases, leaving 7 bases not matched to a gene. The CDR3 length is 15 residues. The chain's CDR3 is CASSTSGGGTGELFF. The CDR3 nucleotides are TGTGCCAGCAGCACGAGCGGGGGCGGCACCGGGGAGCTGTTTTTT.

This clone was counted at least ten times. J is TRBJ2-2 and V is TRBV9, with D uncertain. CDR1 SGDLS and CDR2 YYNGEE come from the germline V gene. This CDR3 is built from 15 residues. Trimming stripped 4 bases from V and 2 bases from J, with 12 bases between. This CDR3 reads CASSRLTENTGELFF. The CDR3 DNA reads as TGTGCCAGCAGCCGGTTAACAGAAAACACCGGGGAGCTGTTTTTT.

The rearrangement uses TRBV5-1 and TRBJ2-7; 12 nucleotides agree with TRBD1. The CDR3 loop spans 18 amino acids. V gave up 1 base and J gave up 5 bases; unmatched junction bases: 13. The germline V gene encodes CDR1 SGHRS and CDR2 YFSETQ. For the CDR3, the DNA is TGCGCCAGCAGCTTGAGTGGGACAGGGGGCCTGAGGATCGACGAGCAGTACTTC. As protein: CASSLSGTGGLRIDEQYF.

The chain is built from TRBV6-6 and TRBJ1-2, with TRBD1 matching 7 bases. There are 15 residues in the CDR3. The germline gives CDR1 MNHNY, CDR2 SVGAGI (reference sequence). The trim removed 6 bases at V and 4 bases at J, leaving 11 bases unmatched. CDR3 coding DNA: TGTGCCAGCAGCACCGGGACAGCGGATTTCTATGGCTACACCTTC. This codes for CASSTGTADFYGYTF.

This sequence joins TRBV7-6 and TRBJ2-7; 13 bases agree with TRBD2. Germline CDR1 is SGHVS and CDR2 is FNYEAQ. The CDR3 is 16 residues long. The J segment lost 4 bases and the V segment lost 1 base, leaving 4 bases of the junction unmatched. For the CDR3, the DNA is TGTGCCAGCAGCTTAGATGGGACTAGCGGGATTTACGAGCAGTACTTC. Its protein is CASSLDGTSGIYEQYF.

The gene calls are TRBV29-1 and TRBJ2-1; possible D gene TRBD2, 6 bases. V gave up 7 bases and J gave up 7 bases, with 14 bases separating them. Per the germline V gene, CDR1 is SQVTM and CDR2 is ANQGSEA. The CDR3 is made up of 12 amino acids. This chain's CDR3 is CSARTNYNEQFF. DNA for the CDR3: TGCAGCGCCCGGACTAATTATAATGAGCAGTTCTTC.

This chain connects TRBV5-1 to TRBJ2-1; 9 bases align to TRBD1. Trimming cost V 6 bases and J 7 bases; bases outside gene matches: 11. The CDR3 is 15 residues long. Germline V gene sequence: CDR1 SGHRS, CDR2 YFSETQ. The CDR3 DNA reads TGCGCCAGCAAACTTAGAACAGGGGGCGGGAATGAGCAGTTCTTC. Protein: CASKLRTGGGNEQFF.

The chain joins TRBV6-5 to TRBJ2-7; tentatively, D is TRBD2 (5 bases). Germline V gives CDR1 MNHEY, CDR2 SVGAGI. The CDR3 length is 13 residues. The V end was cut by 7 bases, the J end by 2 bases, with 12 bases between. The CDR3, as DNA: TGTGCCAGCACCCTAGGGAGTCCCTACGAGCAGTACTTC. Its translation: CASTLGSPYEQYF.

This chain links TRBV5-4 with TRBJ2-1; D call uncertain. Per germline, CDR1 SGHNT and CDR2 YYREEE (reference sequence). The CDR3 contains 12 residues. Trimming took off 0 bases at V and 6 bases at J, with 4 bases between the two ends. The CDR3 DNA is TGTGCCAGCAGCTTGGACAGCAATGAGCAGTTCTTC. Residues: CASSLDSNEQFF.

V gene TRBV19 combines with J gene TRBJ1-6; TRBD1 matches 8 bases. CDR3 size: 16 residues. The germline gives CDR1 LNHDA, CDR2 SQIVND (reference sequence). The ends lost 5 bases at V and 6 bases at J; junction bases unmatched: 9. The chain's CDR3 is CASSSSQGAGNSPLHF. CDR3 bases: TGTGCCAGTAGTTCCTCCCAGGGGGCCGGTAATTCACCCCTCCACTTT. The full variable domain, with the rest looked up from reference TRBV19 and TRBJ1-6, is DGGITQSPKYLFRKEGQNVTLSCEQNLNHDAMYWYRQDPGQGLRLIYYSQIVNDFQKGDIAEGYSVSREKKESFPLTVTSAQKNPTAFYLCASSSSQGAGNSPLHFGNGTRLTVT.

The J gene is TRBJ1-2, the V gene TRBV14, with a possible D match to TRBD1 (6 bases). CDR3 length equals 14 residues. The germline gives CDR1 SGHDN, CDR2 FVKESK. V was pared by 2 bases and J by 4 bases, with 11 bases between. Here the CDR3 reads CASSQWQGLYGYTF. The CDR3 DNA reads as TGTGCCAGCAGCCAATGGCAGGGGCTCTATGGCTACACCTTC.

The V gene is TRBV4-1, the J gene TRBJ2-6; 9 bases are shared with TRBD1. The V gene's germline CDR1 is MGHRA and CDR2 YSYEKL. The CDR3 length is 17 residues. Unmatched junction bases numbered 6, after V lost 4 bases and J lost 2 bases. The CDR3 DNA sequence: TGCGCCAGCAGCCCCACTCACAGGGGGCCTGGGGCCAACGTCCTGACTTTC. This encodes CASSPTHRGPGANVLTF.

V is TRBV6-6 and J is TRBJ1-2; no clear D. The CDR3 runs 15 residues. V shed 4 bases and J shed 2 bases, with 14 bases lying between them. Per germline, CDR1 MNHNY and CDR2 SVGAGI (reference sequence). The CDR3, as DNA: TGTGCCAGCAGTTCCTCGGACGGGAAAAACTATGGCTACACCTTC. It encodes CASSSSDGKNYGYTF.

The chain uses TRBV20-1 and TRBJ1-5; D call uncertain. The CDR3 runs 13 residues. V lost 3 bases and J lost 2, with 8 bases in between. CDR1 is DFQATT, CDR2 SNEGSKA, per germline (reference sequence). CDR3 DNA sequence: TGCAGTGCTAGTTCGGGTGGCAATCAGCCCCAGCATTTT. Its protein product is CSASSGGNQPQHF.

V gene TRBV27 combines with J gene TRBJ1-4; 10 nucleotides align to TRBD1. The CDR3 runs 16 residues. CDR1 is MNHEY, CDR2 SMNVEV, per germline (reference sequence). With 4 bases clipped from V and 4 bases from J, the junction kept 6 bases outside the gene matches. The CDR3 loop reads CASSSIGTGDNEKLFF. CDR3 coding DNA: TGTGCCAGCAGTTCGATCGGGACAGGGGATAATGAAAAACTGTTTTTT. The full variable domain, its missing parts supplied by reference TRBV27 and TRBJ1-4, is EAQVTQNPRYLITVTGKKLTVTCSQNMNHEYMSWYRQDPGLGLRQIYYSMNVEVTDKGDVPEGYKVSRKEKRNFPLILESPSPNQTSLYFCASSSIGTGDNEKLFFGSGTQLSVL.

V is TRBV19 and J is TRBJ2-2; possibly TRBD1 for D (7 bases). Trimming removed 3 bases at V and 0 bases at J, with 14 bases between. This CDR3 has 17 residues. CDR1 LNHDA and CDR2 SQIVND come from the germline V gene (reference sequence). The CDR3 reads CASSIWAGQSNTGELFF. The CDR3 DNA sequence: TGTGCCAGTAGTATCTGGGCGGGACAGTCGAACACCGGGGAGCTGTTTTTT.

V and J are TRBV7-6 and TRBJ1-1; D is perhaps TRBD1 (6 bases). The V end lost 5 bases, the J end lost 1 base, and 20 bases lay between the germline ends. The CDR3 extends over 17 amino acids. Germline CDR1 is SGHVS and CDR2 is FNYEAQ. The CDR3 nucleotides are TGTGCCAGCAGCCCTCGGGGAGGGGGAGGATCGAACACTGAAGCTTTCTTT. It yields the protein CASSPRGGGGSNTEAFF. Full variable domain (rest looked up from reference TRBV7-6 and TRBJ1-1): GAGVSQSPRYKVTKRGQDVALRCDPISGHVSLYWYRQALGQGPEFLTYFNYEAQQDKSGLPNDRFSAERPEGSISTLTIQRTEQRDSAMYRCASSPRGGGGSNTEAFFGQGTRLTVV.

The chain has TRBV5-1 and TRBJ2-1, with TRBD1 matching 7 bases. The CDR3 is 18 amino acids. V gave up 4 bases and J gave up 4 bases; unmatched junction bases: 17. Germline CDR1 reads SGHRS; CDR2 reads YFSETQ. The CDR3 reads CASSIKPPGQRPYNEQFF. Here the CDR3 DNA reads TGCGCCAGCAGCATAAAACCCCCGGGACAGCGTCCATACAATGAGCAGTTCTTC.

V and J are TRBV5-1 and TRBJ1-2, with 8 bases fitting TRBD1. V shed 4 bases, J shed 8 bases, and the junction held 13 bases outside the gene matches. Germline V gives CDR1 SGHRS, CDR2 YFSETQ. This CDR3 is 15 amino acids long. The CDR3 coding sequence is TGCGCCAGCAGCCTGAACTTAGGACAGGGAGAAGGCTACACCTTC. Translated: CASSLNLGQGEGYTF.